This TCR beta chain came from a study of Graves' ophthalmopathy and Graves' hyperthyroidism. Study-wide background: Researchers obtained peripheral blood at initial diagnosis, before any treatment had begun. Study findings and constraints: A classifier, a 13-signature model, separated ophthalmopathy from stable hyperthyroidism with around 88% sensitivity and 75% to 82% specificity. The blood repertoire also included most expanded thyroid clonotypes above 0.001 frequency.

This clonotype appeared a few times. Its antigen is unidentified. The CDR3 extends over 14 amino acids. V was trimmed by 7 bases and J by 10 bases, leaving 23 bases between them. Excluded were patients with other autoimmune diseases, uncontrolled infections, pregnancy or lactation. RNA transcripts yielded amplified TCR beta CDR3 regions. HTBI primers primed a first-round RT-PCR, and a second-round multiplex PCR followed. TCRdb reprocessed the multiplex PCR reads with MiXCR, giving one entry per CDR3 protein. The sample shows about 620,000 distinct CDR3 sequences, approximately 22% of them seen only once.

This chain links TRBV12-3 or TRBV12-4 with TRBJ2-7; unclear D gene. This sequence was found in a woman aged 18-30 years with stable Graves' hyperthyroidism. Some clones in this sample may be carry-over from other donors' samples. The sequenced sample was peripheral blood. The DNA for the CDR3 is TGTGCCAGCACCATGGCGGTAGACCCTGGGGATCAGTACTTC. Protein: CASTMAVDPGDQYF.